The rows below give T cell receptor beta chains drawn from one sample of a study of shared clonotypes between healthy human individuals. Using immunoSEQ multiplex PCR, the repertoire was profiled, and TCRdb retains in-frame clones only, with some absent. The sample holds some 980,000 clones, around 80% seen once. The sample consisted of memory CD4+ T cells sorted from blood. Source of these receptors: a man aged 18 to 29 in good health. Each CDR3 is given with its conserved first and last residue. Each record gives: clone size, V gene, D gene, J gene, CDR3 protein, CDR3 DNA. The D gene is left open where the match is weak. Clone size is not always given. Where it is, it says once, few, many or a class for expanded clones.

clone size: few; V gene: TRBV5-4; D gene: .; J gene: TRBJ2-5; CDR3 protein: CASRSRQQETQYF; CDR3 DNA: TGTGCCAGCAGGTCAAGACAGCAAGAGACCCAGTACTTC
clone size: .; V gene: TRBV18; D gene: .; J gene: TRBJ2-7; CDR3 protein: CASSHQYEQYF; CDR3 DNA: TGTGCCAGCTCACACCAATACGAGCAGTACTTC
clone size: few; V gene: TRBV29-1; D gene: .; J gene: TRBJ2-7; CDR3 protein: CSARDDFSREQYF; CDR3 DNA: TGCAGCGCCCGGGACGACTTCTCTCGGGAGCAGTACTTC
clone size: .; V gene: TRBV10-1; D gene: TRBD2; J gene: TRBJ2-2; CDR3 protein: CASSGRLAGTNGELFF; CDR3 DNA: TGCGCCAGCAGTGGGCGGCTAGCGGGAACGAACGGGGAGCTGTTTTTT
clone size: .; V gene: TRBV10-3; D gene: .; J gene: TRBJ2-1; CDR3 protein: CAISARTEVDEQFF; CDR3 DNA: TGTGCCATCAGTGCCCGGACAGAAGTGGATGAGCAGTTCTTC
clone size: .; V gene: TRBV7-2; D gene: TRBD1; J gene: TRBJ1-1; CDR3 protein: CASSLFQGANTEAFF; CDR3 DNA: TGTGCCAGCAGCTTATTTCAGGGGGCGAACACTGAAGCTTTCTTT
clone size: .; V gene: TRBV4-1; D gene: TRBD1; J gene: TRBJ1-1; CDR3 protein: CASSHPGGYSTEAFF; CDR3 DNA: TGCGCCAGCAGTCATCCAGGGGGCTATAGCACTGAAGCTTTCTTT
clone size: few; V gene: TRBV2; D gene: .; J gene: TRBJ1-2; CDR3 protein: CASMSFYGYTF; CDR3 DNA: TGTGCCAGCATGAGTTTCTATGGCTACACCTTC
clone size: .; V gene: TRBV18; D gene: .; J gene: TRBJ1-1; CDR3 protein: CASSPLHTEAFF; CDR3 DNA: TGTGCCAGCTCACCGCTTCACACTGAAGCTTTCTTT
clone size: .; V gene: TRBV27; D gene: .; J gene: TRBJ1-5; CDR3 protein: CASSFRGQPQHF; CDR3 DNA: TGTGCCAGCAGTTTTCGGGGGCAGCCCCAGCATTTT
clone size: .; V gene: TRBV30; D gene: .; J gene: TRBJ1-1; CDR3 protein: CAWTLSSGGMTEAFF; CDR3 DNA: TGTGCCTGGACCCTGTCATCTGGGGGAATGACTGAAGCTTTCTTT
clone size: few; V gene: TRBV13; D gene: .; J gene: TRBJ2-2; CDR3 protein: CASSWRPEGRDFAGELFF; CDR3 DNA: TGTGCCAGCAGTTGGAGGCCCGAGGGGCGCGACTTTGCCGGGGAGCTGTTTTTT